Shown below are 3 T cell receptor beta chains from a single sample sequenced in a study of cytomegalovirus exposure and HLA in healthy donors. It was with 60 Vbeta and 13 Jbeta primers that the PCR ran. Data came from immunoSEQ multiplex PCR; TCRdb stores just in-frame clones and leaves some out. The profile shows 150,000 or so clones, about three quarters of them singletons. Sequenced material: PBMCs. These receptors came from a male donor in good health and CMV-seronegative.

The rearrangement joins TRBV7-9 to TRBJ1-3; D is uncertain. This CDR3 has 15 amino acids. Germline V CDR1 and CDR2: SEHNR, FQNEAQ (reference sequence). Trimming cost V 5 bases and J 0 bases, with 11 bases left between them. The CDR3 DNA follows: TGTGCCAGCAGCGGTTCAGGTGACTCTGGAAACACCATATATTTT. Amino acids: CASSGSGDSGNTIYF.

The chain couples TRBV2 to TRBJ2-3; a weak D match, TRBD2 (6 bases). Per germline, CDR1 SNHLY and CDR2 FYNNEI. Trimming took 5 bases from V and 5 from J, leaving 17 bases between them. The CDR3 length is 15 residues. CDR3 region: CASSLLDGGKDTQYF. CDR3 DNA: TGTGCCAGCAGTCTTTTGGACGGCGGGAAAGATACGCAGTATTTT.

The chain links TRBV7-2 to TRBJ1-4, with TRBD1 matching over 8 bases. The CDR3 spans 15 residues. V lost 5 bases, J lost 3 bases, and 5 bases stayed unmatched. CDR1 and CDR2 from the germline V gene are SGHTA and FQGNSA. This CDR3 reads CASSPRQGPNEKLFF. The CDR3 region has the DNA TGTGCCAGCAGCCCCCGACAGGGGCCTAATGAAAAACTGTTTTTT.